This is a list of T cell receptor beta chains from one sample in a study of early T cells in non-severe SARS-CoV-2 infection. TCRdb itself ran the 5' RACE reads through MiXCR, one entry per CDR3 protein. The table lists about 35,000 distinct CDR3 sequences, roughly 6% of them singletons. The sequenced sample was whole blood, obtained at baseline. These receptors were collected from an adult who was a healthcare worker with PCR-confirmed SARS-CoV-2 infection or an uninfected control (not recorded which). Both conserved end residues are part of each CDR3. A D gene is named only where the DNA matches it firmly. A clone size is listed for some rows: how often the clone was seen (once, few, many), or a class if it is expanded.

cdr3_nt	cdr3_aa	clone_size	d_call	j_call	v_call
TGCAGTGCTAGAGATCCTGGGACCGGCCGCACAGATACGCAGTATTTT	CSARDPGTGRTDTQYF	many	-	TRBJ2-3	TRBV20-1
TGTGCCATCAGCGATTCGGTGGGGGCCAATAATGAAAAACTGTTTTTT	CAISDSVGANNEKLFF	many	-	TRBJ1-4	TRBV10-3
TGTGCCAGCAGCTTGGCCCTACTAGCGGGAGACGGCGAGCAGTACTTC	CASSLALLAGDGEQYF	many	TRBD2	TRBJ2-7	TRBV5-4
TGTGCCACGGGCGAGAGGGCGGGCCGATACAATGAGCAGTTCTTC	CATGERAGRYNEQFF	-	-	TRBJ2-1	TRBV10-3
TGTGCCAGCAGTGGACGGACAGAGTCCTACGAGCAGTACTTC	CASSGRTESYEQYF	-	-	TRBJ2-7	TRBV27
TGTGCCAGCAGCCGCCCAGGAGCGGGAGGACCCACCGGGGAGCTGTTTTTT	CASSRPGAGGPTGELFF	many	TRBD2	TRBJ2-2	TRBV5-6
TGTGCCAGCAGAACAACGACAGGGCGGCTCGCTGAAGCTTTCTTT	CASRTTTGRLAEAFF	many	TRBD1	TRBJ1-1	TRBV7-9
TGTGCCAGCAGCCCCGACAGGGGACGTTACAATGAGCAGTTCTTC	CASSPDRGRYNEQFF	many	TRBD1	TRBJ2-1	TRBV6-5
TGTGCCAGCGCGAAGCCGGCAGGGCCCACAGATACGCAGTATTTT	CASAKPAGPTDTQYF	-	-	TRBJ2-3	TRBV6-2/TRBV6-3
TGCGCCAGCAGCGAAACCGGGACAGGGGGCGGTACTGAAGCTTTCTTT	CASSETGTGGGTEAFF	many	TRBD1	TRBJ1-1	TRBV5-1
TGCAGTGCCTTTACGGGGGGGACATACGAGCAGTACTTC	CSAFTGGTYEQYF	many	TRBD2	TRBJ2-7	TRBV20-1
TGTGCCAGTACCCCATCGACTAGCTATGATTGGGAGACCCAGTACTTC	CASTPSTSYDWETQYF	many	TRBD2	TRBJ2-5	TRBV19
TGTGCCGGCAACCCCGGTGGGAAAAAGAATCAGCCCCAGCATTTT	CAGNPGGKKNQPQHF	-	-	TRBJ1-5	TRBV12-3/TRBV12-4
TGTGCCAGCAGTCCCGGACTAGCGGGAGGGCCGACAGATACGCAGTATTTT	CASSPGLAGGPTDTQYF	many	TRBD2	TRBJ2-3	TRBV28
TGTGCCAGCAGCATCCATGGGCGGGGGGACTACAATGAGCAGTTCTTC	CASSIHGRGDYNEQFF	many	TRBD2	TRBJ2-1	TRBV9
TGCAGTGCTACCTCCGGGGGGGGATCGAACTATGGCTACACCTTC	CSATSGGGSNYGYTF	many	-	TRBJ1-2	TRBV20-1
TGCAGCGTTGCGGTTGCTCGAGTCGACGAGCAGTACTTC	CSVAVARVDEQYF	many	-	TRBJ2-7	TRBV29-1
TGTGCCTGGAGTGTACGGCGGGGTTCCGTCGGCGATACGCAGTATTTT	CAWSVRRGSVGDTQYF	many	-	TRBJ2-3	TRBV30
TGCGCCAGCAGCTTGGTCGGGGCAGGAGAGCAGTTCTTC	CASSLVGAGEQFF	-	-	TRBJ2-1	TRBV5-1
TGTGCCAGTAGTACGGGGGGCCCCTACAATGAGCAGTTCTTC	CASSTGGPYNEQFF	many	-	TRBJ2-1	TRBV19
TGTGCCAGCAGCCCCACATCTGCGGGGGATCAGCCCCAGCATTTT	CASSPTSAGDQPQHF	many	-	TRBJ1-5	TRBV6-1
TGCAGCGTTGGTAACAGGGAGAATGAAAAACTGTTTTTT	CSVGNRENEKLFF	many	-	TRBJ1-4	TRBV29-1
TGCGCCAGCAGCTTGGGCTTCAGAACGGGTGGAGATACGCAGTATTTT	CASSLGFRTGGDTQYF	-	-	TRBJ2-3	TRBV5-1
TGTGCCAGCAGCTTAGTGCGGGGGTACGTCGGGAACGAGCAGTACTTC	CASSLVRGYVGNEQYF	few	TRBD2	TRBJ2-7	TRBV7-2
TGTGCCAGCAGCTTGGGCCCCGGAGACACCCAAGACTTC	CASSLGPGDTQDF	many	-	TRBJ2-4	TRBV5-4
TGTGCCAGCAGTTACGGGCGCGGGCACCCCCATCGGGAGACCCAGTACTTC	CASSYGRGHPHRETQYF	-	-	TRBJ2-5	TRBV6-2/TRBV6-3
TGTGCCAGCAGCGATATACAGGGGGCTGGAGCTGGGGCCAACGTCCTGACTTTC	CASSDIQGAGAGANVLTF	medium-sized	TRBD1	TRBJ2-6	TRBV13
TGTGCCAGCAGCTCCACGACAGGGGGAGCCTATGGCTACACCTTC	CASSSTTGGAYGYTF	-	TRBD1	TRBJ1-2	TRBV7-2
TGTGCCAGCAGCTCAAGGATAGGGCCGAACACTGAAGCTTTCTTT	CASSSRIGPNTEAFF	many	-	TRBJ1-1	TRBV7-9
TGTGCCAGCAGCTCCGTCACGACAGGGATTACCGAGCAGTACTTC	CASSSVTTGITEQYF	many	TRBD1	TRBJ2-7	TRBV11-2
TGTGCCAGCAGTCAGGGACAGGAGAGGGGAAAACTGTTTTTT	CASSQGQERGKLFF	many	TRBD1	TRBJ1-4	TRBV6-5
TGTGCCAGTAACTCGCGGGGCGCAGATACGCAGTATTTT	CASNSRGADTQYF	many	-	TRBJ2-3	TRBV19
TGTGCCAGCAGCTTAACAGGGGTCCCTGAAGCTTTCTTT	CASSLTGVPEAFF	few	TRBD1	TRBJ1-1	TRBV7-2
TGTGCCAGCAGTTCCTACAGGGAGGGGGTGAACACTGAAGCTTTCTTT	CASSSYREGVNTEAFF	many	-	TRBJ1-1	TRBV6-2/TRBV6-3
TGTGCCAGCAGCCTCGGGACTAGCGGGGGGGCCTACAATGAGCAGTTCTTC	CASSLGTSGGAYNEQFF	many	TRBD2	TRBJ2-1	TRBV11-3
TGTGCCAGCAGCCACAGGGAGCAGTACTTC	CASSHREQYF	many	-	TRBJ2-7	TRBV3-1
TGCACCAGCAGCCACGGGCTAGCGGGAGAGGGCGGGGAGCTGTTTTTT	CTSSHGLAGEGGELFF	many	-	TRBJ2-2	TRBV1
TGTGCCAGCAGCTCAATAGCGGGGGAGAACACCGGGGAGCTGTTTTTT	CASSSIAGENTGELFF	many	TRBD2	TRBJ2-2	TRBV7-3
TGTGCCAGCAGTTATCGCCAGAGAAGTAGTGGCTACACCTTC	CASSYRQRSSGYTF	many	-	TRBJ1-2	TRBV6-5
TGCAGTGCTAACCCGGACAGGGACTATCAGCCCCAGCATTTT	CSANPDRDYQPQHF	many	TRBD1	TRBJ1-5	TRBV20-1
TGTGCCAGCAGCTCTGACGCTCTTGGGGTTGGCTACACCTTC	CASSSDALGVGYTF	few	-	TRBJ1-2	TRBV7-2
TGTGCCAGCAGTTGGGACAGGGAGAGAGCCGGGGAGCTGTTTTTT	CASSWDRERAGELFF	many	TRBD1	TRBJ2-2	TRBV2
TGCGCCAGCAGGGACAGGTACGAGCAGTACTTC	CASRDRYEQYF	few	TRBD1	TRBJ2-7	TRBV5-1
TGTGCCAGCAGCCAGCATGAATGGGGGGTCGAATACAATGAGCAGTTCTTC	CASSQHEWGVEYNEQFF	many	-	TRBJ2-1	TRBV14
TGTGCCAGCAGTTCCGCGGATCGGCCTGGCGAGCAGTACTTC	CASSSADRPGEQYF	many	-	TRBJ2-7	TRBV12-3/TRBV12-4
TGTGCCATCAGTGAGACAGGAGATACGCAGTATTTT	CAISETGDTQYF	many	-	TRBJ2-3	TRBV10-3
TGTGCCAGCTCGTCGAGAGCCTCGGACACTGAAGCTTTCTTT	CASSSRASDTEAFF	many	-	TRBJ1-1	TRBV18
TGTGCCAGCAGGAGTAGTGGGGGGAGCTCCTACAATGAGCAGTTCTTC	CASRSSGGSSYNEQFF	many	-	TRBJ2-1	TRBV12-3/TRBV12-4
TGTGCCAGCAGTTACTCGATACCTATTCAAGAGACCCAGTACTTC	CASSYSIPIQETQYF	medium-sized	-	TRBJ2-5	TRBV6-6
TGTGCCAGCAGCGTAAGGGGGGAGAAGAACACCGGGGAGCTGTTTTTT	CASSVRGEKNTGELFF	few	-	TRBJ2-2	TRBV5-5
TGCAGCGTTGAAGGGCTGGACGAATACAACAATGAGCAGTTCTTC	CSVEGLDEYNNEQFF	medium-sized	-	TRBJ2-1	TRBV29-1
TGTGCCATCAGTCCCGGGACAGGGATGGGGGGCTACGAGCAGTACTTC	CAISPGTGMGGYEQYF	many	TRBD1	TRBJ2-7	TRBV10-3
TGTGCCTGGAGCCTGGACAACTCCTACGAGCAGTACTTC	CAWSLDNSYEQYF	many	-	TRBJ2-7	TRBV30